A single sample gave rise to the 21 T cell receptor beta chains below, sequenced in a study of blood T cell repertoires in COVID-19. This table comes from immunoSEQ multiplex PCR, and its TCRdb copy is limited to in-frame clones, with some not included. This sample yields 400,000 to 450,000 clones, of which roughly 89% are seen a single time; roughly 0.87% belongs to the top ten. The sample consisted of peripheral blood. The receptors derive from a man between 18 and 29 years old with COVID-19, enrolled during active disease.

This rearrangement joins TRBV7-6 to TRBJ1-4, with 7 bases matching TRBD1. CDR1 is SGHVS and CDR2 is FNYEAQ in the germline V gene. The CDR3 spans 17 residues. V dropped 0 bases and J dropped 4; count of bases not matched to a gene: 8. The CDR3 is CASSLALAGGFNEKLFF. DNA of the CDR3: TGTGCCAGCAGCTTAGCGCTGGCAGGGGGGTTTAATGAAAAACTGTTTTTT.

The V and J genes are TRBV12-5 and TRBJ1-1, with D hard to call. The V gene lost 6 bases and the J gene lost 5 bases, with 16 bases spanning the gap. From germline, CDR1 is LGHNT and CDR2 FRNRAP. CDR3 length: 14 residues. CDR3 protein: CASGIPRGNTEAFF. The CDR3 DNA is TGTGCTAGTGGCATCCCCCGGGGAAATACTGAAGCTTTCTTT.

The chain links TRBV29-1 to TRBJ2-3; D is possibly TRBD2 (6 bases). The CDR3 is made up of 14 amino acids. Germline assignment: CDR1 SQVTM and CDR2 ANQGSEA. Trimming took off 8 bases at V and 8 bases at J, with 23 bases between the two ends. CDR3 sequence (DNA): TGCAGCTGTGGGACTGGGGGGAACTGGGTTACGCAGTATTTT. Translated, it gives CSCGTGGNWVTQYF.

The CDR3 region has the DNA TGTGCCAGCAGTGGGACAGGGGGCTATCAGCCCCAGCATTTT. Amino acids: CASSGTGGYQPQHF. The chain links TRBV2 to TRBJ1-5; 11 bases map to TRBD1. Germline V lookup: CDR1 SNHLY, CDR2 FYNNEI. The V gene end was trimmed by 4 bases and the J gene end by 5 bases; junction bases not matched to a gene: 1. CDR3 length equals 14 residues.

CDR3 in DNA: TGTGCCATCAGGGACAGGGTTGAGAATTCACCCCTCCACTTT. This gives the protein CAIRDRVENSPLHF. The chain is built from TRBV10-3 and TRBJ1-6, with 8 nucleotides matching TRBD1. Germline V gene data show CDR1 as ENHRY and CDR2 as SYGVKD. The CDR3 is 14 residues long. The junction had 5 bases not matched to a gene; V was cut back by 6 bases and J by 7 bases.

The DNA for the CDR3 is TGTGCCAGCAGTAAATATCGGGACAGAGTTTCCCAAGAGACCCAGTACTTC. Translated: CASSKYRDRVSQETQYF. V usage is TRBV7-2 and J usage is TRBJ2-5; TRBD1 agrees at 7 bases. CDR1 is SGHTA, CDR2 FQGNSA, per germline. The CDR3 runs to 17 residues. Trimming at V came to 6 bases and at J to 1 base, leaving 14 bases not matched to a gene.

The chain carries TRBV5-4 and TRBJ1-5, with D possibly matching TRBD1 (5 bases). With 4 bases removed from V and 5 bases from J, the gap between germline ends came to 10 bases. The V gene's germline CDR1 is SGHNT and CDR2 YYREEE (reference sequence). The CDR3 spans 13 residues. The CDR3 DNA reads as TGTGCCAGCAGCATCGGGGGGGATCAGCCCCAGCATTTT. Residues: CASSIGGDQPQHF.

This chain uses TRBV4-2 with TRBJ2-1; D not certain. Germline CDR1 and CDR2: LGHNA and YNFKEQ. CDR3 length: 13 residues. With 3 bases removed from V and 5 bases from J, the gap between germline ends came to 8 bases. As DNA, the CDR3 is TGTGCCAGCAGCCACTCCCAGAACAATGAGCAGTTCTTC. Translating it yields CASSHSQNNEQFF.

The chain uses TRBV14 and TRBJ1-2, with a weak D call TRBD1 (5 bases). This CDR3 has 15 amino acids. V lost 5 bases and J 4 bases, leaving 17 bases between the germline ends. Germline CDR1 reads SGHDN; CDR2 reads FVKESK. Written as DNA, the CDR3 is TGTGCCAGCAGCGAGAGCCCCTGGGGGGGCTATGGCTACACCTTC. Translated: CASSESPWGGYGYTF. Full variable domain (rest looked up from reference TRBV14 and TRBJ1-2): EAGVTQFPSHSVIEKGQTVTLRCDPISGHDNLYWYRRVMGKEIKFLLHFVKESKQDESGMPNNRFLAERTGGTYSTLKVQPAELEDSGVYFCASSESPWGGYGYTFGSGTRLTVV.

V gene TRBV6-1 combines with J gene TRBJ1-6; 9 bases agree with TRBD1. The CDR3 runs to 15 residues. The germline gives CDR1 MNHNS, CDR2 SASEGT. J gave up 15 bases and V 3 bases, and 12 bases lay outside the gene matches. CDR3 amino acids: CASSDLGQGKEYLHF. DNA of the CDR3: TGTGCCAGCAGTGATCTGGGACAGGGAAAAGAGTACCTCCACTTT.

The CDR3 protein is CASSLVGTGSSYEQYF. In DNA, the CDR3 is TGTGCCAGCAGCTTAGTTGGGACCGGGAGCTCCTACGAGCAGTACTTC. This chain links TRBV7-8 with TRBJ2-7; tentatively, D is TRBD2 (6 bases). The CDR3 loop spans 16 amino acids. Germline CDR1 is SGHVS and CDR2 is FQNEAQ. V lost 1 base to trimming and J lost 0 bases, with 13 bases between them.

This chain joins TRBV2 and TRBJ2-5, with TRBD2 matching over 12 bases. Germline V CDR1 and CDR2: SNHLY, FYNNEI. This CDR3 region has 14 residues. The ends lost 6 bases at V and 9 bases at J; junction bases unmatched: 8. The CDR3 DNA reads TGTGCCAGCAGAGACGGACTAGCGGGGACGGCCCAGTACTTC. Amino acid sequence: CASRDGLAGTAQYF.

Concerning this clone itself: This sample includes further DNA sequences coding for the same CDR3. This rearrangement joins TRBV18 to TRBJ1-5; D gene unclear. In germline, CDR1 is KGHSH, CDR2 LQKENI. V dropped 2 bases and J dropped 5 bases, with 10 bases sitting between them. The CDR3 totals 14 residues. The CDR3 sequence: CASSPAGSDQPQHF. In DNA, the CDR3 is TGTGCCAGCTCACCAGCAGGATCGGATCAGCCCCAGCATTTT.

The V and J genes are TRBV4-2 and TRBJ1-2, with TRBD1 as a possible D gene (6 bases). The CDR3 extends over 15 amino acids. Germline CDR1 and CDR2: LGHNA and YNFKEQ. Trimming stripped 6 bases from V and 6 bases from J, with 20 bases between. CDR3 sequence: CASRYMDGGADGYTF. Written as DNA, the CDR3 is TGTGCCAGCAGGTACATGGATGGGGGGGCTGATGGCTACACCTTC.

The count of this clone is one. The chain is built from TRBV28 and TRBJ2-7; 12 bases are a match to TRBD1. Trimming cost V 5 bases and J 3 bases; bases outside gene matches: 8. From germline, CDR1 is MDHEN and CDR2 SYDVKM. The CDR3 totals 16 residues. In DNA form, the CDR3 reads TGTGCCAGCAGTCTCCTCGGGACAGGGGGCAACTACGAGCAGTACTTC. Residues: CASSLLGTGGNYEQYF.

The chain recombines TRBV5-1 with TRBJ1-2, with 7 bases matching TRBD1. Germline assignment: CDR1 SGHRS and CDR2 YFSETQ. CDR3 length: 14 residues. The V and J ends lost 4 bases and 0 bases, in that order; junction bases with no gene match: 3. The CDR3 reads CASSAGQPNYGYTF. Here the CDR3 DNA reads TGCGCCAGCAGCGCGGGACAGCCTAACTATGGCTACACCTTC.

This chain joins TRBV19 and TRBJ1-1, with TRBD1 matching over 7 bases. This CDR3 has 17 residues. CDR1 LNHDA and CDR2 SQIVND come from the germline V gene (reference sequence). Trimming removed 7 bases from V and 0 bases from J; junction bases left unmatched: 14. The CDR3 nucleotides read TGTGCCAGTACCCAAAAGGGGGCGGGGAAGATGAACACTGAAGCTTTCTTT. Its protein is CASTQKGAGKMNTEAFF.

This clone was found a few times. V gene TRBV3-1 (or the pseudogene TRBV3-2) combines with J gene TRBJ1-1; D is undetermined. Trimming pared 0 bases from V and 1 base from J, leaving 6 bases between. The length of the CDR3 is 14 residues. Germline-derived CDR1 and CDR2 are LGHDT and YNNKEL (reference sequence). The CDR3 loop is CASSQDNRNTEAFF. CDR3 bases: TGTGCCAGCAGCCAAGATAACAGGAACACTGAAGCTTTCTTT.

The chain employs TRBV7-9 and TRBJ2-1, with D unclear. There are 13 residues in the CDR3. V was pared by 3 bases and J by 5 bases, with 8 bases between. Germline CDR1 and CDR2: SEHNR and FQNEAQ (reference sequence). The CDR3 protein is CASSFHIDNEQFF. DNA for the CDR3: TGTGCCAGCAGCTTTCACATCGACAATGAGCAGTTCTTC.

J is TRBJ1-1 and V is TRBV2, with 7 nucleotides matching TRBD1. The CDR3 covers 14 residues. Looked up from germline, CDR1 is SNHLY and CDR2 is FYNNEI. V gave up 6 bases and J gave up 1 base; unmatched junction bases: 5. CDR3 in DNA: TGTGCCAGCAGACCCCGACAGGGGAACACTGAAGCTTTCTTT. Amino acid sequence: CASRPRQGNTEAFF.

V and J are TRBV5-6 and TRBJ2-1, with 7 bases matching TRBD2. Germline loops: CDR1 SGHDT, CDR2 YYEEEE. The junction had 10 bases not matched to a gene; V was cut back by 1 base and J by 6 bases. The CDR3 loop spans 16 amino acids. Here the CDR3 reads CASSLILGGSGNEQFF. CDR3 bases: TGTGCCAGCAGCTTGATTCTTGGCGGGAGTGGCAATGAGCAGTTCTTC.